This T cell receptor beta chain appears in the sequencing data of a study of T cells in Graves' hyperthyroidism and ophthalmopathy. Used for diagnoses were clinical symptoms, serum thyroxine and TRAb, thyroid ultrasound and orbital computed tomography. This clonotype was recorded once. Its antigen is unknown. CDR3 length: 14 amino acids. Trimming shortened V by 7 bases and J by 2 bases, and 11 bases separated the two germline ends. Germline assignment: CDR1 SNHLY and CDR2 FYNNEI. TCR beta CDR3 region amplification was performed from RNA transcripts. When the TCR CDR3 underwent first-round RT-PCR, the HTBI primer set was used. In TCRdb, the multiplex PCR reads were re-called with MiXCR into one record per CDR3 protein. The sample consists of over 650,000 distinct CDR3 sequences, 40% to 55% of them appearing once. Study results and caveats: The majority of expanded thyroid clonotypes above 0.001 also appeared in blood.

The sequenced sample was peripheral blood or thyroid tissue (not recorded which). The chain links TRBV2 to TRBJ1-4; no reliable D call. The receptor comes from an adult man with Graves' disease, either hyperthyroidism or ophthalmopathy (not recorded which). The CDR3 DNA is TGTGCCAGCAAAACTAGCGGGACTAATGAAAAACTGTTTTTT. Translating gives CASKTSGTNEKLFF.